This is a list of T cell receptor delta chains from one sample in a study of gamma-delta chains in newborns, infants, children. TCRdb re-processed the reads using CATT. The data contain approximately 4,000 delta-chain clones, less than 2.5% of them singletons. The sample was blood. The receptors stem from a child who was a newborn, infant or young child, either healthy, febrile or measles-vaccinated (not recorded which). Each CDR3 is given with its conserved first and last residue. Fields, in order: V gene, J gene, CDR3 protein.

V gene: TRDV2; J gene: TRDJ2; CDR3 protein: CACDTVGVLPLTAQLFF
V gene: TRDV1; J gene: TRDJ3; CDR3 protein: CALGANPTSTGGFMGSWDTRQMFF
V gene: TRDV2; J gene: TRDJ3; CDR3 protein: CACDTAGGYWDTRQMFF
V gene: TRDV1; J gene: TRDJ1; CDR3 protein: CALGKLGLGTPKSSWGILGTDKLIF
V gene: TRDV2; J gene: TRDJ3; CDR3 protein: CACDYWGINSWDTRQMFF
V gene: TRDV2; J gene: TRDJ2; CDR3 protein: CACDILGDTLTAQHF
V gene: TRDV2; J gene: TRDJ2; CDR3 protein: CACEGDLTAQLFF
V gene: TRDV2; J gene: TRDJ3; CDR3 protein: CACDPSWDTRQMFF
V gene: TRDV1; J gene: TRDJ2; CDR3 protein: CALGNHLRRWGRSAQLFF
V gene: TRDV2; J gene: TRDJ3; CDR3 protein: CAYDTYGAPRSWDTRQMFF
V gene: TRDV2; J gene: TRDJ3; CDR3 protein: CACDTVGDNQFGSWDTRQMFF
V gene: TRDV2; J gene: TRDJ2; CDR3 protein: CACDEVLGDLTAQLFF
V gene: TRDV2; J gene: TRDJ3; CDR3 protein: CACDTAGGYFNWDTRQMFF
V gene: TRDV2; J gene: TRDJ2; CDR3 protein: CACDILGDTLTAQLFF
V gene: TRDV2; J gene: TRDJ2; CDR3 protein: CACDTLGDTALTAQPFF
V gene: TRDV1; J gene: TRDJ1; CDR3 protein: CALGPTQGILTDKLIF
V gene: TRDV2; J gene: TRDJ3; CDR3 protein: CACDTAGNSWDTRQMFF
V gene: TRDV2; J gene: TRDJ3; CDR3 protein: CACDTVRRDPWPLSSWDTRQMFF
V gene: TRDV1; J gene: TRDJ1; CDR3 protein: CALGELGLGTPKSSWGILGTDKLIF
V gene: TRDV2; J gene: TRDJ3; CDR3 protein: CACDAWGIHSSWDTRQMFF
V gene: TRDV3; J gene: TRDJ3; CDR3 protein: CALRRGGDKPFVSWDTRQMFF
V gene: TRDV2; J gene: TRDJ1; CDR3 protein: CACDCVLGDPSVYTDKLIF
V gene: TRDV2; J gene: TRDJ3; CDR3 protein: CSCDTVLEDTWDTRQMFF
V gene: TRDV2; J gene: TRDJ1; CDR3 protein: CACDTGAGGYAQYTDKLIF
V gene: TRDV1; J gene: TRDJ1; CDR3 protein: CALGGLLGDSGSCTDKLIF
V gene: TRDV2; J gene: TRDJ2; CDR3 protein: CACDLLGETAQLFF
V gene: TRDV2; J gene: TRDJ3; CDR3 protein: CACDTVLGESSWDTRQMFF
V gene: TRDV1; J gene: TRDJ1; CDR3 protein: CALGELQFSYSGKDKLIF
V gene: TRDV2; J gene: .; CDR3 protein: CACAPLLGDTDKLIF
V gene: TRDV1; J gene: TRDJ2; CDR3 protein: CALGDPKHGDWGIPAQLFF
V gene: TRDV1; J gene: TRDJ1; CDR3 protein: CALGEHLDWGDKYTDKLIF
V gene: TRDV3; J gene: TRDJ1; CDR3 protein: CASKVPTGGYATDKLIF
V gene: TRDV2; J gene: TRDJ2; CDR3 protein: CACDPLGDAYKSTAQLFF
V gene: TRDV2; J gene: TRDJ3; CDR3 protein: CACDTVLGDKSSWDTRQMFF
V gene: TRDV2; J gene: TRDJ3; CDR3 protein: CACDTVGDIWDTRQMFF
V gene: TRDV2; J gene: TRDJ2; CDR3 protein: CACDSLHWGSTAQLFF
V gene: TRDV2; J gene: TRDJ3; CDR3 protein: CACDTLNWGSSWDTRQMFF
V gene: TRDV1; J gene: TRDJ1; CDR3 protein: CALGELRFHFKLIF
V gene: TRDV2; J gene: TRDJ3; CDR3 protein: CACHYTGGSWDTRQMFF
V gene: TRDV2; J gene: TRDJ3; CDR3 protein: CACDTVLGDPSSWDTRQMFF
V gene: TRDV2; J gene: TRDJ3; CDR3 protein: CACDTSGGYRRSWDTRQMFF
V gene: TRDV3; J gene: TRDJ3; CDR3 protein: CAFRSSPYFTDSWDTRQMFF
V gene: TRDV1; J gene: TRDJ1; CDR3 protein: CSGDFRGEVDKLIF
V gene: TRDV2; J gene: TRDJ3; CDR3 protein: CACDNDSTGGYDWDTRQMFF
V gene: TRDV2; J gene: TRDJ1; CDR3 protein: CACDPLYTDKLIF
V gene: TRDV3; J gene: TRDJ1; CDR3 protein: CAFNSYVLGDKTDKLIF
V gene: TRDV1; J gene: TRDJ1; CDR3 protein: CALGEPLRFGGHIDKLIF
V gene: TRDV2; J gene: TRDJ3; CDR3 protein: CACDPILGDIAWDTRQMFF
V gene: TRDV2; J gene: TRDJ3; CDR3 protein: CACDTVGQSSWDTRQMFF
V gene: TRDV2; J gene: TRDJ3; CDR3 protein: CACDTVGARSWDTRQMFF
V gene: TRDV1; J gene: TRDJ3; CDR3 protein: CALGNPPPHPTLRLRADSRDTRQMFF
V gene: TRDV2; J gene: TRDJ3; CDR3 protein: CACDRLGKSGSWDTRQMFF
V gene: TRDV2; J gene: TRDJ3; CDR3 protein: CACDAGGYASWDTRQMFF
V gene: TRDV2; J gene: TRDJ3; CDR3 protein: CACDTVWATGTRQMFF
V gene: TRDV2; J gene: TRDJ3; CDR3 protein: CACLLGDTHWDTRQMFF
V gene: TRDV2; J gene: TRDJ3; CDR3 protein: CACDNLGDKDPWDTRQMFF
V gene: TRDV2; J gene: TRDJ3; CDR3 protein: CACDSPLGGIRSWDTRQMFF
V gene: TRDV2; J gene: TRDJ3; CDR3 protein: CACDTITNVLGDTFSWDTRQMFF
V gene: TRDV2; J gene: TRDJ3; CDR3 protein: CACEYVLASSWDTRQMFF